Presented here are 3 T cell receptor beta chains from one specimen sequenced in a study of blood T cell repertoires in COVID-19. TCRdb's table, derived via immunoSEQ multiplex PCR, lists solely in-frame clones and lacks some. In the table there are about 480,000 clones, about 88% of which are singletons. Sequenced: peripheral blood. All receptors come from a woman aged 45-59 years with COVID-19, enrolled during active disease.

The chain combines TRBV11-2 with TRBJ2-7; D perhaps matches TRBD2 (5 bases). Per the germline V gene, CDR1 is SGHAT and CDR2 is FQNNGV. The CDR3 spans 14 residues. V lost 5 bases to trimming and J lost 2 bases, with 13 bases between them. CDR3 loop: CASSPTRTPYEQYF. CDR3 sequence (DNA): TGTGCCAGCAGCCCAACAAGGACTCCCTACGAGCAGTACTTC.

The chain combines TRBV19 with TRBJ1-1; TRBD1 is a possible D gene (5 bases). The V and J ends lost 4 bases and 7 bases respectively, with 13 bases between them. This CDR3 is 13 amino acids long. The germline CDR1 and CDR2 sequences are LNHDA and SQIVND (reference sequence). CDR3 in DNA: TGTGCCAGTAGTAGCTTTACAGGTTTTGAAGCTTTCTTT. The encoded protein is CASSSFTGFEAFF. Complete variable domain (other parts from reference TRBV19 and TRBJ1-1): DGGITQSPKYLFRKEGQNVTLSCEQNLNHDAMYWYRQDPGQGLRLIYYSQIVNDFQKGDIAEGYSVSREKKESFPLTVTSAQKNPTAFYLCASSSFTGFEAFFGQGTRLTVV.

The gene calls are TRBV5-4 and TRBJ1-1; 9 bases line up with TRBD1. Trimming cost V 4 bases and J 0 bases; bases outside gene matches: 7. CDR1 is SGHNT, CDR2 YYREEE, per germline (reference sequence). This CDR3 has 16 amino acids. CDR3 region: CASSTGQGYMNTEAFF. The DNA of the CDR3 is TGTGCCAGCAGCACGGGACAGGGCTACATGAACACTGAAGCTTTCTTT.